This TCR beta chain was profiled in a study of shared clonotypes between healthy human individuals. Of note for this clone: Its antigen is unknown.

General study findings and limits: It was anticipated that sequencing depth would influence how many clonotypes donors shared.

The table came from immunoSEQ multiplex PCR; TCRdb's copy has only in-frame clones and leaves some out. The sample holds almost 700,000 clones; under 95% are singletons and the top ten take approximately 24%. V was shortened by 1 base and J by 1 base, with 8 bases between the two germline ends. Per the germline V gene, CDR1 is LGHNA and CDR2 is YSLEER. The CDR3 runs to 15 residues. Terminally differentiated effector memory CD45RA+ cells were left out of the naive CD8 fraction, which was CD45RO-negative and positively selected for CCR7. This TCR was sampled from a man under 40 in good health. The V gene is TRBV4-3, the J gene TRBJ1-5; possibly TRBD1 for D (6 bases). The sequenced material came from naive CD8+ T cells sorted from blood. The CDR3 DNA reads TGCGCCAGCAGCCAAGGGGGGGCGAGCAATCAGCCCCAGCATTTT. Translation: CASSQGGASNQPQHF.